This TCR beta chain emerged from a study of shared clonotypes between healthy human individuals. Germline CDR1 is MDHEN and CDR2 is SYDVKM. CDR3 length equals 14 residues. Trimming removed 7 bases at V and 0 bases at J, with 10 bases between. How the authors handled the data: Because ImmunoSEQ provided only junction sequences with no quality scores, the filtering differed. The repertoire was sequenced with immunoSEQ multiplex PCR; TCRdb's copy has only in-frame clones and lacks some. V, J and clone size were drawn from that table, and D and trimming were deduced from the DNA. The data show a few million clones, roughly 93% seen once. General study findings and limits: On the whole, naive subsets had larger estimated richness than memory subsets had.

Naive CD8 cells comprised CD45RO-negative, CCR7-positively selected cells, excluding terminally differentiated effector memory CD45RA+ cells. Nashville, Tennessee was home to all donors, who were Caucasian adults. For this clone: Its antigen is not known.

Sequenced: naive CD8+ T cells from PBMCs. The V gene is TRBV28, the J gene TRBJ2-1, with D tentatively TRBD2 (6 bases). This TCR was recovered from a man aged 18 to 29 in good health. Some clones in this sample may be carry-over from other donors' samples. CDR3 residues: CASTGSHSYNEQFF. The CDR3 DNA follows: TGTGCCAGCACCGGGAGTCACTCCTACAATGAGCAGTTCTTC.